These T cell receptor beta chains were read from a single sample in a study of CD8+ T cells in alopecia areata. Assay: immunoSEQ multiplex PCR; the TCRdb copy retains only in-frame clones and omits some. Of around 35,000 clones in the sample, 55% were seen once. The sequencing sample was made of NKG2D-high CD8+ T cells sorted from blood. These receptors were collected from a human donor with alopecia areata. CDR3s include the opening cysteine and the closing phenylalanine or tryptophan. A D gene is named only where the DNA matches it firmly. Clone size appears in some rows only: once, few, many, or a class for an expanded clone.

TRBJ2-5	NA	TRBV5-4	TRBD2	TGTGCCAGCAACTCCGGACTAGCGGGGACACAAGAGACCCAGTACTTC	CASNSGLAGTQETQYF
TRBJ2-7	NA	TRBV5-6	TRBD1	TGTGCCAGCAGCCTAGGACAGGGGGTCTACGAGCAGTACTTC	CASSLGQGVYEQYF
TRBJ2-7	NA	TRBV28	NA	TGTGCCAGCAGCCGAATAAACAGCTACGAGCAGTACTTC	CASSRINSYEQYF
TRBJ2-5	NA	TRBV7-8	NA	TGTGCCAGCAGCTTACGAGTCGCGGGTAAAGAGACCCAGTACTTC	CASSLRVAGKETQYF
TRBJ2-3	NA	TRBV5-6	TRBD2	TGTGCCAGCAGCCCTCGGGGTAGCGGGAGGGCGGATACGCAGTATTTT	CASSPRGSGRADTQYF
TRBJ1-4	once	TRBV7-9	NA	TGTGCCAGCAGCCCCCCCTTGGGGGGAGGTAATGAAAAACTGTTTTTT	CASSPPLGGGNEKLFF
TRBJ2-1	NA	TRBV20-1	NA	TGCAGTGCTACTGACTACAATGAGCAGTTCTTC	CSATDYNEQFF
TRBJ2-4	NA	TRBV7-2	NA	TGTGCCAGCAGCTCTATGGGTAAAAACATTCAGTACTTC	CASSSMGKNIQYF
TRBJ1-2	NA	TRBV4-1	TRBD1	TGCGCCAGCAGCCAAGATGGCGGGGGCAGGGGGACCTATGGCTACACCTTC	CASSQDGGGRGTYGYTF
TRBJ1-1	NA	TRBV19	TRBD1	TGTGCCAGTAGTGAGACAGGGTCGACTGAAGCTTTCTTT	CASSETGSTEAFF
TRBJ2-5	once	TRBV7-8	NA	TGTGCCAGCAGCTCAGACAGGGACTACCAAGAGACCCAGTACTTC	CASSSDRDYQETQYF
TRBJ2-7	NA	TRBV4-3	NA	TGCGCCAGCAGCCATGCCCTTTGGGCGGGGATATACGAGCAGTACTTC	CASSHALWAGIYEQYF
TRBJ1-1	NA	TRBV12-5	NA	TGTGCTAGTGGTTTGTGGGGCCCTCTGAACACTGAAGCTTTCTTT	CASGLWGPLNTEAFF
TRBJ2-7	NA	TRBV27	NA	TGTGCCAGCAGTCCTCCCTCGCTTCCGGAGATTTTCTCCTACGAGCAGTACTTC	CASSPPSLPEIFSYEQYF
TRBJ2-7	few	TRBV5-1	TRBD1	TGCGCCAGCAGCCGGACAGGGGGCATCTACGAGCAGTACTTC	CASSRTGGIYEQYF
TRBJ2-7	NA	TRBV27	TRBD1	TGTGCCAGCAGCTATACAGGGGGTGGCTACGAGCAGTACTTC	CASSYTGGGYEQYF
TRBJ2-6	NA	TRBV28	TRBD1	TGTGCCAGCAGTACAAGACAGGGGGCGGCTGGGGCCAACGTCCTGACTTTC	CASSTRQGAAGANVLTF
TRBJ1-5	NA	TRBV13	TRBD1	TGTGCCAGCAGCCCAGGCGGGACAGGGGGCTTCAATCAGCCCCAGCATTTT	CASSPGGTGGFNQPQHF
TRBJ2-3	few	TRBV7-9	NA	TGTGCCAGCAGCTTAGTTTTGCCCCTTACGCAGTATTTT	CASSLVLPLTQYF
TRBJ2-3	NA	TRBV7-8	NA	TGTGCCAGCAGCTTAGCGACTAGCACAGATACGCAGTATTTT	CASSLATSTDTQYF
TRBJ1-1	once	TRBV11-2	NA	TGTGCCAGCAGCTTAGAATTTATGGGCCTTGAAGCTTTCTTT	CASSLEFMGLEAFF
TRBJ2-6	few	TRBV7-9	NA	TGTGCCAGCGAGAACCCGCGAGGGGCTGGGGCCAACGTCCTGACTTTC	CASENPRGAGANVLTF
TRBJ2-1	NA	TRBV6-5	TRBD2	TGTGCCAGCAGCCCGGGGACTAGCGGGGGGAATGAGCAGTTCTTC	CASSPGTSGGNEQFF
TRBJ2-1	NA	TRBV11-2	TRBD1	TGTGCCAGCAGCTTAGGGACAGGGGGCCTTAATGAGCAGTTCTTC	CASSLGTGGLNEQFF
TRBJ1-2	NA	TRBV29-1	TRBD1	TGCAGCGCGACAGGGGACTATGGCTACACCTTC	CSATGDYGYTF
TRBJ2-1	few	TRBV28	NA	TGTGCCACCCGCCCCGGGAGTTCGTCCTACAATGAGCAGTTCTTC	CATRPGSSSYNEQFF
TRBJ2-5	once	TRBV27	NA	TGTGCCAGCAGTTTAGGGCCTAAAGAGACCCAGTACTTC	CASSLGPKETQYF
TRBJ2-7	NA	TRBV29-1	NA	TGCAGCGTTGAAGACCGGGACGGATTCCCCGAGCAGTACTTC	CSVEDRDGFPEQYF
TRBJ2-2	NA	TRBV28	TRBD2	TGTGCCAGCATTGGACTAGCGGGGTACACCGGGGAGCTGTTTTTT	CASIGLAGYTGELFF
TRBJ2-6	few	TRBV29-1	NA	TGCAGCGTTGAAGCCGGGGCAGGGGCCAACGTCCTGACTTTC	CSVEAGAGANVLTF
TRBJ2-3	NA	TRBV4-1	NA	TGCGCCAGCAGCCATCCCGCCGGGTTTAGCACAGATACGCAGTATTTT	CASSHPAGFSTDTQYF
TRBJ2-1	few	TRBV7-8	NA	TGTGCCAGCAGCTCCCGGGGGCTCGTGGGGAATGAGCAGTTCTTC	CASSSRGLVGNEQFF
TRBJ2-3	NA	TRBV7-9	TRBD2	TGTGCCAGCAGCCAAGCGGGGTCCCGCACAGATACGCAGTATTTT	CASSQAGSRTDTQYF
TRBJ1-2	NA	TRBV4-1	TRBD1	TGCGCCAGCAGCCAAGATCTCAGGGGGCGCCTTGGCAATGGCTACACCTTC	CASSQDLRGRLGNGYTF
TRBJ2-5	many	TRBV14	NA	TGTGCCAGCAGCCAAGATCAGACACAGTCGGAGACCCAGTACTTC	CASSQDQTQSETQYF
TRBJ2-7	NA	TRBV28	NA	TGTGCCAGCAGCCGCTACGAGCAGTACTTC	CASSRYEQYF
TRBJ1-2	NA	TRBV30	TRBD1	TGTGCCTGGACCTACGACAGGGTGGGGTTTGGCTACACCTTC	CAWTYDRVGFGYTF
TRBJ2-7	NA	TRBV9	NA	TGTGCCAGCAGCGTCACGGGCTCCTACGAGCAGTACTTC	CASSVTGSYEQYF
TRBJ2-5	few	TRBV9	NA	TGTGCCAGCAGCCAGGCTAGCTCCGAGGGACAAGAGACCCAGTACTTC	CASSQASSEGQETQYF
TRBJ2-5	few	TRBV14	NA	TGTGCCAGCAGCCAAGATTACTGGAGGGAAGAGACCCAGTACTTC	CASSQDYWREETQYF
TRBJ2-2	NA	TRBV7-3	TRBD2	TGTGCCAGCAGCCCAAGTCCTAGCGGGGTGAACACCGGGGAGCTGTTTTTT	CASSPSPSGVNTGELFF
TRBJ1-1	NA	TRBV5-1	TRBD1	TGCGCCAGCAGCAGGGACCCGGGACAGGGGGCATTCGGCACTGAAGCTTTCTTT	CASSRDPGQGAFGTEAFF
TRBJ1-5	NA	TRBV4-1	NA	TGCGCCAGCAGCCAAGACCCGGGCGGACGGCAGTACAATCAGCCCCAGCATTTT	CASSQDPGGRQYNQPQHF
TRBJ2-7	NA	TRBV5-6	NA	TGTGCCAGCAGCTTTGCTCGGGAGCAGTACTTC	CASSFAREQYF
TRBJ2-7	NA	TRBV7-9	NA	TGTGCCAGCAGCCCGAGCTCCTACGAGCAGTACTTC	CASSPSSYEQYF
TRBJ2-1	NA	TRBV6-5	NA	TGTGCCAGCAGTTTATCTCGTGCTGGCAATGAGCAGTTCTTC	CASSLSRAGNEQFF
TRBJ2-1	few	TRBV23-1	NA	TGCGCCAGCAGTCAAATCACGGCAGGCCCCGTAAGGCCCCTATACAATGAGCAGTTCTTC	CASSQITAGPVRPLYNEQFF
TRBJ2-7	NA	TRBV7-9	NA	TGTGCCAGCAGCTTAGTCGGCACCTACGAGCAGTACTTC	CASSLVGTYEQYF
TRBJ2-1	NA	TRBV7-9	TRBD2	TGTGCCAGCAGCTATATCAACTCGGGACTAGCGGACAATGAGCAGTTCTTC	CASSYINSGLADNEQFF